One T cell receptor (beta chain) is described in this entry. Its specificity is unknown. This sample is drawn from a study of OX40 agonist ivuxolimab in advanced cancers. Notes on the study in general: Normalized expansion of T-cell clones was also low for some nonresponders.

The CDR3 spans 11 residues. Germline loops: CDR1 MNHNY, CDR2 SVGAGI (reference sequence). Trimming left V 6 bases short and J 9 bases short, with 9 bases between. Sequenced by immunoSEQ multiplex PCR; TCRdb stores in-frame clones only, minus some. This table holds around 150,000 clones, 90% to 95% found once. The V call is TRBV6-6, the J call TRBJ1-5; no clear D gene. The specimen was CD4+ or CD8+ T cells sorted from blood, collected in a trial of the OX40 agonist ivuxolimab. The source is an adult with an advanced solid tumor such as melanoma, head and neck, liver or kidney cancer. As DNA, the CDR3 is TGTGCCAGCAGCCCACGAGGGCCCCAGCATTTT. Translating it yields CASSPRGPQHF.